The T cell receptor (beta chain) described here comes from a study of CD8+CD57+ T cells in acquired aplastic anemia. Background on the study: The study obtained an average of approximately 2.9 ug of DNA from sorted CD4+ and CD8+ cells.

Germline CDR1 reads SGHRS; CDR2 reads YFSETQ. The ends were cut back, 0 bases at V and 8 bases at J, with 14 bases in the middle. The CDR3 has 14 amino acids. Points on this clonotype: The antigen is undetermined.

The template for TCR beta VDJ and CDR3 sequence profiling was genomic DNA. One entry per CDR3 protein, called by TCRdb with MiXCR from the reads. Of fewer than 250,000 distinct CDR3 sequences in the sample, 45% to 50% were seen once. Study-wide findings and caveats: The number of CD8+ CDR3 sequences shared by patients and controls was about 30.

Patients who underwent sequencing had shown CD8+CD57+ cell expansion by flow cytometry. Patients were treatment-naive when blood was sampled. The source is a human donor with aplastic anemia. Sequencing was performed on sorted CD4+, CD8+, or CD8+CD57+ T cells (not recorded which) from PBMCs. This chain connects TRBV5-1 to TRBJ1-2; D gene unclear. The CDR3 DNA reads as TGCGCCAGCAGCTTGGAGGATAGGGCTTCCGGCTACACCTTC. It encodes CASSLEDRASGYTF.